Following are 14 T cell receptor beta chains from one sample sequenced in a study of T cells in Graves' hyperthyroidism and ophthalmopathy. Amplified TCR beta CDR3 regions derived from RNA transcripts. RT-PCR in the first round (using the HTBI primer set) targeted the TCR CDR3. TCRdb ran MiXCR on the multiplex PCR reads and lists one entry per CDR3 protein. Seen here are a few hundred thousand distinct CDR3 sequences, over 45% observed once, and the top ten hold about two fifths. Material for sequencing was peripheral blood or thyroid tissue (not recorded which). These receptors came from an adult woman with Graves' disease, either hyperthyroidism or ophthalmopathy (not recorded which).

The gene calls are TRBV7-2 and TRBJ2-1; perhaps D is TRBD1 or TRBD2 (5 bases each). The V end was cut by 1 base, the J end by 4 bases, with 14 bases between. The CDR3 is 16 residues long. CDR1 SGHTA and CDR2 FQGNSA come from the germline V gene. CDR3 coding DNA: TGTGCCAGCAGCTTAGGTGGGACGAGCCCGTACAATGAGCAGTTCTTC. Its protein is CASSLGGTSPYNEQFF.

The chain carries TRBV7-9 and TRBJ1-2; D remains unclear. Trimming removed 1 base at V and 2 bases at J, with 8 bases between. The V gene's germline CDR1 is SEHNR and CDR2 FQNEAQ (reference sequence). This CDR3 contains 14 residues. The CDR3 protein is CASSLGTLNYGYTF. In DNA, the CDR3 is TGTGCCAGCAGCTTAGGAACACTGAACTATGGCTACACCTTC.

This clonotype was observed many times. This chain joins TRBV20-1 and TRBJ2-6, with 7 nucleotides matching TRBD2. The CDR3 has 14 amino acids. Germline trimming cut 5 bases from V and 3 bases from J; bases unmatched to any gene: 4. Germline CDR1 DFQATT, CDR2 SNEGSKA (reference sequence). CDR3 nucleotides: TGCAGTGCTCCTCGGGACTATGGGGCCAACGTCCTGACTTTC. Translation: CSAPRDYGANVLTF.

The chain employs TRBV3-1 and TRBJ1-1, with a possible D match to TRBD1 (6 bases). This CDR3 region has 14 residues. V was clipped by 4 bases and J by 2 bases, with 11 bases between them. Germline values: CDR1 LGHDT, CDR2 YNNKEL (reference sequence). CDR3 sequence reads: CASSPFRGNTEAFF. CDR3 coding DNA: TGTGCCAGCAGCCCTTTCAGGGGCAACACTGAAGCTTTCTTT.

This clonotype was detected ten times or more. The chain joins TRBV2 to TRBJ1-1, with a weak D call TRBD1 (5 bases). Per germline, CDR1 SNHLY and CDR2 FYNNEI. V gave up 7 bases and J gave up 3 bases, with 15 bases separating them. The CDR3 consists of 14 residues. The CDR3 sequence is CASTFNRGDTEAFF. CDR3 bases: TGTGCCAGCACCTTTAATCGGGGGGACACTGAAGCTTTCTTT.

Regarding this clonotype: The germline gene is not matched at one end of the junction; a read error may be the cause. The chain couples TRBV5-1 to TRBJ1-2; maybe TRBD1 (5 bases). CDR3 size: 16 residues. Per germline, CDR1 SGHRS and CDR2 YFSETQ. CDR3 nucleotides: TGCGCCAGCAGTTTGGTCCAGGGATCGACTAACTATGGCTACACCTTC. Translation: CASSLVQGSTNYGYTF.

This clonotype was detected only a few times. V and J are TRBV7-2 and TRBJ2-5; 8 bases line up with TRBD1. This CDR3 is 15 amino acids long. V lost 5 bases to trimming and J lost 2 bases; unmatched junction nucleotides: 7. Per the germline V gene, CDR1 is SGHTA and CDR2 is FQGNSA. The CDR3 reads CASSPGQGAQETQYF. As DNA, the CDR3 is TGTGCCAGCAGCCCCGGACAGGGTGCACAAGAGACCCAGTACTTC.

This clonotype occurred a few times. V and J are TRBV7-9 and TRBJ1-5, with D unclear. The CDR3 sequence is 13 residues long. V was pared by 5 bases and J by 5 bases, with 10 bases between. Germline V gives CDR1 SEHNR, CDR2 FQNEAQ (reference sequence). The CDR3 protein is CASSPGPDQPQHF. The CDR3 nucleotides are TGTGCCAGCAGCCCAGGACCGGATCAGCCCCAGCATTTT.

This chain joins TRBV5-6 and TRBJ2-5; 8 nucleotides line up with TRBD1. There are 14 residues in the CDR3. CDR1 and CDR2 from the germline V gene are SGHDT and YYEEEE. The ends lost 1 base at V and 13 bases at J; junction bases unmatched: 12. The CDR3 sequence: CASSLSPGTGTRYF. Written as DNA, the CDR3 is TGTGCCAGCAGCTTGTCTCCCGGGACAGGCACCAGGTACTTC.

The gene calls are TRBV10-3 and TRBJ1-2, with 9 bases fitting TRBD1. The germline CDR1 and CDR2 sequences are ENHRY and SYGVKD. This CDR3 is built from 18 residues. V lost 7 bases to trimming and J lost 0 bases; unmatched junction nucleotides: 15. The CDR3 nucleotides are TGTGCCATCATGTCTAGCGGGACAGGGCGAGGAGCTAACTATGGCTACACCTTC. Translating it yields CAIMSSGTGRGANYGYTF.

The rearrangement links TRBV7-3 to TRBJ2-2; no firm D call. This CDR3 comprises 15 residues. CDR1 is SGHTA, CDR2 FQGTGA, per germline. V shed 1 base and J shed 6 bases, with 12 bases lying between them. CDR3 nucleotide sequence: TGTGCCAGCAGCTTAAGCGCCTCCGGCGCCGGGGAGCTGTTTTTT. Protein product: CASSLSASGAGELFF.

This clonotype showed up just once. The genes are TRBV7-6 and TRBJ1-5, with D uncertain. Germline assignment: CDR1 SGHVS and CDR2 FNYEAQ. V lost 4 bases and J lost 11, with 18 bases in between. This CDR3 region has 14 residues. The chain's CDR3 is CASSSHGGGRAQHF. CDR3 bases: TGTGCCAGCAGCTCCCATGGCGGCGGGAGGGCCCAGCATTTT.

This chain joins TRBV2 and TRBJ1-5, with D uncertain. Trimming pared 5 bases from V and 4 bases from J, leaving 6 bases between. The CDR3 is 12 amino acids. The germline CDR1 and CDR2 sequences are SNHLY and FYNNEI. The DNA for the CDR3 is TGTGCCAGCAGTTCGGTTAATCAGCCCCAGCATTTT. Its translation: CASSSVNQPQHF.

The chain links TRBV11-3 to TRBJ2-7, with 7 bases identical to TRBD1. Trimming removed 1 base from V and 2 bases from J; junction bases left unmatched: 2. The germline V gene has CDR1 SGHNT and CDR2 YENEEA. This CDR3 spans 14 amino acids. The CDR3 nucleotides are TGTGCCAGCAGCTTAGTTGACAGGGCCTACGAGCAGTACTTC. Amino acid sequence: CASSLVDRAYEQYF.